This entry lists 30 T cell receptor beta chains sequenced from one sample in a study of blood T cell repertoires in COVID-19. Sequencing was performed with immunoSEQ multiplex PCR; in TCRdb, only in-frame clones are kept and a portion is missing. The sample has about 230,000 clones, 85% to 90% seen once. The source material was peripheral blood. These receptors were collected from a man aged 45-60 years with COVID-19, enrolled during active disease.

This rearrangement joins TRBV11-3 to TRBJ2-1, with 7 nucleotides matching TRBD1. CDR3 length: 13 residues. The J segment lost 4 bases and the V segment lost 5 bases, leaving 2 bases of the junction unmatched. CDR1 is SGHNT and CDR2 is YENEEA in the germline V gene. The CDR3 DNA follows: TGTGCCAGCAGCCCGACAGGGTACAATGAGCAGTTCTTC. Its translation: CASSPTGYNEQFF. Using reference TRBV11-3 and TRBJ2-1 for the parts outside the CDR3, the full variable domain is EAGVVQSPRYKIIEKKQPVAFWCNPISGHNTLYWYLQNLGQGPELLIRYENEEAVDDSQLPKDRFSAERLKGVDSTLKIQPAELGDSAVYLCASSPTGYNEQFFGPGTRLTVL.

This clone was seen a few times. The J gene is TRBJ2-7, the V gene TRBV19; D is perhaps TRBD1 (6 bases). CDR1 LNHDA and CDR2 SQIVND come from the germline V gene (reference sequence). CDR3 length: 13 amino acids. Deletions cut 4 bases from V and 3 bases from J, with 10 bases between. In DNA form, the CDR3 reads TGTGCCAGTAGTAGACAGGTCGGCTACGAGCAGTACTTC. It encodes CASSRQVGYEQYF.

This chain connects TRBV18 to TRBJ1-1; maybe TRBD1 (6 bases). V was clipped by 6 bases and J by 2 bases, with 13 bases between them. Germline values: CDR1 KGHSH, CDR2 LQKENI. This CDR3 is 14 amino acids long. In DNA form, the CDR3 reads TGTGCCAGCTCGCCCAACAGGGAAAACACTGAAGCTTTCTTT. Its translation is CASSPNRENTEAFF.

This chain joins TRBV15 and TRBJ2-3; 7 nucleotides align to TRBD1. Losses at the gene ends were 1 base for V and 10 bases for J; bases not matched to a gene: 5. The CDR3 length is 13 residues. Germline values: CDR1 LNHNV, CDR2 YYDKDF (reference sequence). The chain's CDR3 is CATSRADRESQYF. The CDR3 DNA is TGTGCCACCAGCAGAGCCGACAGGGAATCGCAGTATTTT.

The CDR3 loop is CASSQGEWGGADTQYF. The DNA of the CDR3 is TGCGCCAGCAGCCAAGGAGAGTGGGGGGGTGCAGATACGCAGTATTTT. The chain has TRBV4-3 and TRBJ2-3; 7 bases line up with TRBD2. Germline CDR1 is LGHNA and CDR2 is YSLEER. V lost 1 base and J lost 4; bases outside the gene matches: 8. CDR3 length equals 16 residues.

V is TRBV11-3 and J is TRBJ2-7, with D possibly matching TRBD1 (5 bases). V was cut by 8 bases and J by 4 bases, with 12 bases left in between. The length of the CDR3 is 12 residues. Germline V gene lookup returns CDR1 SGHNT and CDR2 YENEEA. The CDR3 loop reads CASSQGPYEQYF. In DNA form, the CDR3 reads TGTGCCAGCTCCCAGGGTCCGTACGAGCAGTACTTC.

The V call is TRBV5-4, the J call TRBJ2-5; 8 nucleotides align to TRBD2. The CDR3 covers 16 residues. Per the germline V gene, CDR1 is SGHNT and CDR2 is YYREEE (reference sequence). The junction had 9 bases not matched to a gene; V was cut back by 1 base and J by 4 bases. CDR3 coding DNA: TGTGCCAGCAGCTTGAGTTCAGCGGGAGCGCGAGAGACCCAGTACTTC. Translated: CASSLSSAGARETQYF.

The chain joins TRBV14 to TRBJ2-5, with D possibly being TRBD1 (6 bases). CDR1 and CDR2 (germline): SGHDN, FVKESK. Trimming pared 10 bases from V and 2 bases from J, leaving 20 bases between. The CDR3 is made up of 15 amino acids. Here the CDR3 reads CATSIYTGLQETQYF. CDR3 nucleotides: TGTGCCACCAGTATCTATACAGGGTTACAAGAGACCCAGTACTTC.

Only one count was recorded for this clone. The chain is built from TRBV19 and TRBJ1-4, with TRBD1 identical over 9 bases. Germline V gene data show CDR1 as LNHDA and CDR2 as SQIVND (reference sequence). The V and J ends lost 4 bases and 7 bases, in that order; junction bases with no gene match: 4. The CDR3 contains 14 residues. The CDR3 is CASSRQGGSEKLFF. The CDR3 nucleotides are TGTGCCAGTAGTAGACAGGGGGGGAGTGAAAAACTGTTTTTT.

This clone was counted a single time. CDR3 sequence (DNA): TGTGCCAGCAGCTTGGTAGCGCTCACAGATACGCAGTATTTT. Translated: CASSLVALTDTQYF. V usage is TRBV5-8 and J usage is TRBJ2-3; TRBD2 is a possible D gene (5 bases). Germline V lookup: CDR1 SGHTS, CDR2 YDEGEE. Trimming pared 0 bases from V and 2 bases from J, leaving 7 bases between. The CDR3 extends over 14 amino acids.

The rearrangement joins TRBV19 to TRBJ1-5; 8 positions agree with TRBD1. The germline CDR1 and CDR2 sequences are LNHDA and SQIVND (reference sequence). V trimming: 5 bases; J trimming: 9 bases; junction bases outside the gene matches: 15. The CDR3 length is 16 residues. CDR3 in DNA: TGTGCCAGTAGTGGGGATAACGGACAGGGAAGGGGGCCCCAGCATTTT. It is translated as CASSGDNGQGRGPQHF.

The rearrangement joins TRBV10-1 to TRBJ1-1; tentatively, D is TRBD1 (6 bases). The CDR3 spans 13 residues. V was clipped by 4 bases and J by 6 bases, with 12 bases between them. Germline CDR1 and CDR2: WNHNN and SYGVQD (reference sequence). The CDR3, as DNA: TGCGCCAGCAGTGGTTTCAAGGGGGCTGAAGCTTTCTTT. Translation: CASSGFKGAEAFF.

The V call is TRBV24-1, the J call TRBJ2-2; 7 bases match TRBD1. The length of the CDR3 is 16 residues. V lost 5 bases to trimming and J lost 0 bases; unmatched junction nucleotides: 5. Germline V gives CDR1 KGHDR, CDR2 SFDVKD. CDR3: CATSATGTANTGELFF. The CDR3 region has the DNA TGTGCCACCAGTGCGACCGGGACAGCGAACACCGGGGAGCTGTTTTTT.

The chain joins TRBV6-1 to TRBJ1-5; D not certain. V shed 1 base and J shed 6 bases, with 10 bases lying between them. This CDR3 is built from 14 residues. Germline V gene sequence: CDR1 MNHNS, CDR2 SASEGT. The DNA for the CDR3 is TGTGCCAGCAGTGAAGGGGCAGGTGCTCAGCCCCAGCATTTT. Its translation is CASSEGAGAQPQHF.

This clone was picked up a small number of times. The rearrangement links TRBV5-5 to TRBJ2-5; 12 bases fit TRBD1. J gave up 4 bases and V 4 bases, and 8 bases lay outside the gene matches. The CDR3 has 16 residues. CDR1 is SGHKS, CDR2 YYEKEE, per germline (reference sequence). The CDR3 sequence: CASSRPGQGAGETQYF. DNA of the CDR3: TGTGCCAGCAGCCGGCCGGGACAGGGGGCCGGAGAGACCCAGTACTTC.

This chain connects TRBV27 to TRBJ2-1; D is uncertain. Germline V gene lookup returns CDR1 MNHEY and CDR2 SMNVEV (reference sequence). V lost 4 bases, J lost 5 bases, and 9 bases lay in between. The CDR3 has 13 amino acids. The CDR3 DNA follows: TGTGCCAGCAGTTCTTTCCTAGACAATGAGCAGTTCTTC. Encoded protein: CASSSFLDNEQFF.

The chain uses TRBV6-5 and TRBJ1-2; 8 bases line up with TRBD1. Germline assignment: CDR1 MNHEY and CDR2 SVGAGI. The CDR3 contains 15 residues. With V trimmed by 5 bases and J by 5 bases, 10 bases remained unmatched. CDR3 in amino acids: CASSTLDREGYGYTF. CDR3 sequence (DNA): TGTGCCAGCAGTACACTGGACAGGGAGGGGTATGGCTACACCTTC.

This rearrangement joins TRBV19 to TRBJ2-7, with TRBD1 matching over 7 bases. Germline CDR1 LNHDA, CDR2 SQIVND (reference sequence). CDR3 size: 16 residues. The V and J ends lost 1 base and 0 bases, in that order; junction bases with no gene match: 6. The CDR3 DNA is TGTGCCAGTAGTATAGGGGACAGCGCACACTCCTACGAGCAGTACTTC. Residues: CASSIGDSAHSYEQYF.

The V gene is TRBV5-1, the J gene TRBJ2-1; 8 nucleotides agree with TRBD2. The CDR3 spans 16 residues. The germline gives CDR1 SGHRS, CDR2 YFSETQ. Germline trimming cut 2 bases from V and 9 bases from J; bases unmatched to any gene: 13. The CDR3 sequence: CASSFGGPGLEAEQFF. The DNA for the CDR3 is TGCGCCAGCAGCTTCGGCGGACCGGGACTAGAGGCTGAGCAGTTCTTC.

CDR3 protein: CASSGTGHQPQHF. DNA of the CDR3: TGTGCCAGTAGTGGGACAGGGCATCAGCCCCAGCATTTT. The chain uses TRBV19 and TRBJ1-5; 9 bases align to TRBD1. The CDR3 is 13 amino acids. Germline assignment: CDR1 LNHDA and CDR2 SQIVND (reference sequence). Germline trimming cut 5 bases from V and 5 bases from J; bases unmatched to any gene: 1.

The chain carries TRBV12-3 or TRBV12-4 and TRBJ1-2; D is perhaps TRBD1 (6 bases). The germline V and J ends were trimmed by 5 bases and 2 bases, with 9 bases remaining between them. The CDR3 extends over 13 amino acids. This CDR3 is CASSTGQNYGYTF. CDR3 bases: TGTGCCAGCAGTACCGGACAGAACTATGGCTACACCTTC.

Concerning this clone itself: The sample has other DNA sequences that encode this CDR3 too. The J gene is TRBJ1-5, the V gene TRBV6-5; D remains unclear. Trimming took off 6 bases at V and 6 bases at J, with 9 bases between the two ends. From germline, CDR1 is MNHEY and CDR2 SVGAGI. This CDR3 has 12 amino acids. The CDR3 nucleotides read TGTGCCAGCAGCCCGCCCGGTCAGCCCCAGCATTTT. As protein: CASSPPGQPQHF.

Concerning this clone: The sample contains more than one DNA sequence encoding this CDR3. CDR3 loop: CASSPGTGYEQYF. The CDR3 region has the DNA TGTGCCAGTAGTCCGGGGACAGGGTACGAGCAGTACTTC. V gene TRBV19 combines with J gene TRBJ2-7; TRBD1 aligns across 9 bases. The junction had 3 bases not matched to a gene; V was cut back by 5 bases and J by 4 bases. The germline V gene encodes CDR1 LNHDA and CDR2 SQIVND (reference sequence). The CDR3 is 13 amino acids.

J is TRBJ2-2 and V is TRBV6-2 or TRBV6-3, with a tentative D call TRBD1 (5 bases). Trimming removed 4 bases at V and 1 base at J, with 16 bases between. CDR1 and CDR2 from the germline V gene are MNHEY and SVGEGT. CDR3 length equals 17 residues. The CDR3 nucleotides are TGTGCCAGCAGTTTCGCCTCAGGGATTTTGAACACCGGGGAGCTGTTTTTT. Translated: CASSFASGILNTGELFF.

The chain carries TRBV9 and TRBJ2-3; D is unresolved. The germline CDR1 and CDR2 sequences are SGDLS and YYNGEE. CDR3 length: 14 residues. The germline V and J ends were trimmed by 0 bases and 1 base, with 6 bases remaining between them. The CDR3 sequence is CASSVEHRTDTQYF. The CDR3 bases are TGTGCCAGCAGCGTAGAACATCGCACAGATACGCAGTATTTT.

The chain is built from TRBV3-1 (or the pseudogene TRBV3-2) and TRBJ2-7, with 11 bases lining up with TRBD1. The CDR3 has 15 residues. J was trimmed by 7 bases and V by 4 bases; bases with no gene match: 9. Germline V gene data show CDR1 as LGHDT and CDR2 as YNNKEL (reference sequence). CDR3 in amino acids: CASSPGTGGGIEQYF. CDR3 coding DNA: TGTGCCAGCAGCCCCGGGACAGGGGGGGGTATTGAGCAGTACTTC.

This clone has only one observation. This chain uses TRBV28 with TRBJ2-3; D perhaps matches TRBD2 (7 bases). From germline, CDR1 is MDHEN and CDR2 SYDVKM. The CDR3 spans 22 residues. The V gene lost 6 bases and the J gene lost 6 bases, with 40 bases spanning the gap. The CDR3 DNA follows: TGTGCCAGCAGGGGACAATTGCGTAATGGCGGGGGCTTCGCCGGGGGCCCGGATACGCAGTATTTT. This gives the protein CASRGQLRNGGGFAGGPDTQYF.

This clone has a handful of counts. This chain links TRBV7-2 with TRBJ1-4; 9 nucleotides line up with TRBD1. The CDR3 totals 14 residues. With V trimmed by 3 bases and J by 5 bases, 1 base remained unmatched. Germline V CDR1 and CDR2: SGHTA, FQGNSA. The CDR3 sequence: CASSFGQGNEKLFF. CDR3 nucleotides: TGTGCCAGCAGCTTCGGACAGGGGAATGAAAAACTGTTTTTT.

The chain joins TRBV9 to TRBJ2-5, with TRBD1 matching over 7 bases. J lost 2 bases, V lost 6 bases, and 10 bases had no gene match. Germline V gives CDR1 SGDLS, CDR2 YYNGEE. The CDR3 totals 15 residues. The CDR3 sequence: CASTHRGQKQETQYF. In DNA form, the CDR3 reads TGTGCCAGCACCCATAGGGGACAGAAACAAGAGACCCAGTACTTC. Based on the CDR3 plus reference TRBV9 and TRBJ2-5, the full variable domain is DSGVTQTPKHLITATGQRVTLRCSPRSGDLSVYWYQQSLDQGLQFLIQYYNGEERAKGNILERFSAQQFPDLHSELNLSSLELGDSALYFCASTHRGQKQETQYFGPGTRLLVL.

CDR3 region: CASSPLAGEDTEAFF. The DNA for the CDR3 is TGCGCCAGCAGCCCCCTGGCAGGGGAAGACACTGAAGCTTTCTTT. The rearrangement links TRBV5-1 to TRBJ1-1; D might be TRBD1 (6 bases). With 4 bases removed from V and 3 bases from J, the gap between germline ends came to 16 bases. The V gene's germline CDR1 is SGHRS and CDR2 YFSETQ. The CDR3 runs to 15 residues.